Here is one TCR beta chain with its context. Per the original data handling: Amplified reference gene primers provided the basis for estimating nucleated cell counts. Assay used: immunoSEQ multiplex PCR; TCRdb lists only in-frame clones, some missing. V and J calls and clone size are copied from that table; D and trimming were computed from the DNA. The sample yields about 260,000 clones, almost 90% seen once. This sample stems from a study of blood T cell repertoires in COVID-19. As for the study in general: From T cells, B-cell-depleted T cells, or PBMCs came the material, which was cDNA or gDNA.

Deletions cut 5 bases from V and 1 base from J, with 5 bases between. This CDR3 contains 13 residues. Germline lookup yields CDR1 MNHEY and CDR2 SMNVEV (reference sequence). In Seattle, patients joined the study during active infection and were tracked longitudinally. This clonotype was obtained from a woman aged 25 to 45 with COVID-19, enrolled during active disease. Sequencing was carried out using peripheral blood. The gene calls are TRBV27 and TRBJ2-2, with unresolved D. The CDR3 region is CASSPLNTGELFF. Written as DNA, the CDR3 is TGTGCCAGCAGTCCACTGAACACCGGGGAGCTGTTTTTT.